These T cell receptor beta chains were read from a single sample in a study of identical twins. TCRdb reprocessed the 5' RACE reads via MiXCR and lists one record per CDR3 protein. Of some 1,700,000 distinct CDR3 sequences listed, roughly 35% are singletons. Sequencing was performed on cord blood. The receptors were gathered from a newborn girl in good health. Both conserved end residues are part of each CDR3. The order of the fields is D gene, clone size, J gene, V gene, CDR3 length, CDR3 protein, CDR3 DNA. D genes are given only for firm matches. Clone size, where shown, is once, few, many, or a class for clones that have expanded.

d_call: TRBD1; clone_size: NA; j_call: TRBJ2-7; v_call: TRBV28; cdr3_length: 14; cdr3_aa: CASSSRDRYNEQYF; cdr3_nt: TGTGCCAGCAGTTCCCGGGACAGGTACAATGAGCAGTACTTC
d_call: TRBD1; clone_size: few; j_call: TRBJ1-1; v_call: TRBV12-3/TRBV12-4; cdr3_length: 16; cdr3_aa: CASSPTGGARNTEAFF; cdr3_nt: TGTGCCAGCAGTCCTACAGGGGGGGCTCGGAACACTGAAGCTTTCTTT
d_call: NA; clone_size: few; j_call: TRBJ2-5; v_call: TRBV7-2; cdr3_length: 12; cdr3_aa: CASSLYGQTQYF; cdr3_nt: TGTGCCAGCAGCTTATATGGGCAGACCCAGTACTTC
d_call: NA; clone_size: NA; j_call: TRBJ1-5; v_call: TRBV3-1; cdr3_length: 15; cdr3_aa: CASSPGRGFNQPQHF; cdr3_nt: TGTGCCAGCAGCCCAGGGAGGGGGTTTAATCAGCCCCAGCATTTT
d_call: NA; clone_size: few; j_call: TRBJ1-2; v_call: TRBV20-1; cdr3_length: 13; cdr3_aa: CSARADRLYGYTF; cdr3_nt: TGCAGTGCTAGAGCAGACAGACTCTATGGCTACACCTTC
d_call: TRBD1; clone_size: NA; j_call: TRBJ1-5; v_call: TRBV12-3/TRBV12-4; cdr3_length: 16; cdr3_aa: CASSLGWTGGNQPQHF; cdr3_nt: TGTGCCAGCAGTTTAGGGTGGACAGGGGGCAATCAGCCCCAGCATTTT
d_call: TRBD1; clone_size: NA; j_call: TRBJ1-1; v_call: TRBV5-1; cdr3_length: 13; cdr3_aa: CASSQRRQGAAFF; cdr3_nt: TGCGCCAGCAGCCAACGACGACAGGGGGCGGCTTTCTTT
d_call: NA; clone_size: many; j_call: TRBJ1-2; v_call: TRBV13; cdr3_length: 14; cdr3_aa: CASSLFRGPKGYTF; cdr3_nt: TGTGCCAGCAGCTTATTTCGGGGCCCTAAGGGCTACACCTTC
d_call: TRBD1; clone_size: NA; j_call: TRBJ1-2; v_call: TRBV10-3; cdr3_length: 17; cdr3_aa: CAISGGIQGATFYGYTF; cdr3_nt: TGTGCCATCAGTGGGGGAATACAGGGGGCTACCTTCTATGGCTACACCTTC
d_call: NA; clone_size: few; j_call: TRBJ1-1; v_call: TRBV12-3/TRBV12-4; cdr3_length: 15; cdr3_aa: CASSYSPTENTEAFF; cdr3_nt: TGTGCCAGCAGCTATTCCCCGACGGAGAACACTGAAGCTTTCTTT
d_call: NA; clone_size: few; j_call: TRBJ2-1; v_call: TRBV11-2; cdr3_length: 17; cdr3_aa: CASSLRAGRFAYNEQFF; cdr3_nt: TGTGCCAGCAGCTTAAGGGCGGGCCGGTTCGCCTACAATGAGCAGTTCTTC
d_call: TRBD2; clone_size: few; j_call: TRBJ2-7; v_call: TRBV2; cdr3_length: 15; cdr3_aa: CASSETSGGSYEQYF; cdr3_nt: TGTGCCAGCAGTGAAACTAGCGGGGGATCCTACGAGCAGTACTTC
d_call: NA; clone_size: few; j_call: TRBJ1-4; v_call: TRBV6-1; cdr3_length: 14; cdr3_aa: CASIPGRPEGKLFF; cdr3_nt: TGTGCCAGCATCCCCGGGCGGCCAGAGGGAAAACTGTTTTTT
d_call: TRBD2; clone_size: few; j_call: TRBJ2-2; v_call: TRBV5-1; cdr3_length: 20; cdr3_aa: CASFRSGRMALGQNTGELFF; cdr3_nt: TGCGCCAGTTTCCGTAGCGGGCGCATGGCTTTAGGGCAAAACACCGGGGAGCTGTTTTTT
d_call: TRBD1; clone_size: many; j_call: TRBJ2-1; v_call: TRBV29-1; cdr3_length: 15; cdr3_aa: CSVERGRRAYNEQFF; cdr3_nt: TGCAGCGTTGAGAGGGGGCGCAGGGCCTACAATGAGCAGTTCTTC
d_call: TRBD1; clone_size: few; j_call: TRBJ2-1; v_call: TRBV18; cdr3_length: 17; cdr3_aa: CASSRTGLSLIGNEQFF; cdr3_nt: TGTGCCAGCTCGCGGACAGGTTTAAGTCTGATTGGTAATGAGCAGTTCTTC
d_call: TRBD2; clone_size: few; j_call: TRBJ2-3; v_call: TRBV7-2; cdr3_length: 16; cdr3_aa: CASSLQGTSFPDTQYF; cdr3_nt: TGTGCCAGCAGCCTCCAAGGGACTAGCTTTCCAGATACGCAGTATTTT
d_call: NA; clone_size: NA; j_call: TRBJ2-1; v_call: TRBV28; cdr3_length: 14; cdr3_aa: CASETERSYNEQFF; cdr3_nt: TGTGCCAGCGAGACAGAGCGCTCCTACAATGAGCAGTTCTTC
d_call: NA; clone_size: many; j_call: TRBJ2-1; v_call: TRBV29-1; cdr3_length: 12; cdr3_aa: CSGGLDYGEQFF; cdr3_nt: TGCAGCGGAGGCTTGGACTACGGTGAGCAGTTCTTC
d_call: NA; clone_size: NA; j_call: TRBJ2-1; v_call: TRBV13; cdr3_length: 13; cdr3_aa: CASSLGLDSEQFF; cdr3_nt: TGTGCCAGCAGCTTAGGTTTAGACAGTGAGCAGTTCTTC
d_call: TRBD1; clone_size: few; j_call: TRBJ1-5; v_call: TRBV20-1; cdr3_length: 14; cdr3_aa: CSALSGTVNQPQHF; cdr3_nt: TGCAGTGCCCTTTCCGGGACAGTTAATCAGCCCCAGCATTTT
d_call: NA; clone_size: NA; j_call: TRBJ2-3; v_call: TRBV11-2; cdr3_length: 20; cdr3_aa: CASSLDPYIQPAGSTDTQYF; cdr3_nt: TGTGCCAGCAGCTTAGACCCATACATCCAACCCGCGGGAAGCACAGATACGCAGTATTTT
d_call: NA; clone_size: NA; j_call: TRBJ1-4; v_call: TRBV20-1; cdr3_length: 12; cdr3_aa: CSTGTWDEKLFF; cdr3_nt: TGCAGTACCGGGACCTGGGATGAAAAACTGTTTTTT
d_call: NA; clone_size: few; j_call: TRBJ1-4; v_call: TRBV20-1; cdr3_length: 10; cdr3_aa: CSALTEKLFF; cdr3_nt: TGCAGTGCCCTAACCGAAAAACTGTTTTTT
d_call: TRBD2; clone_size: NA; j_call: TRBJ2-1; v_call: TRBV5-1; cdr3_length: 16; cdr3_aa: CASSLARLAGWNEQFF; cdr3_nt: TGCGCCAGCAGCTTGGCCCGACTAGCGGGTTGGAATGAGCAGTTCTTC
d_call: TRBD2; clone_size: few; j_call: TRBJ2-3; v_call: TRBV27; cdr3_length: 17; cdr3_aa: CASRELGLATIRGTQYF; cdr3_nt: TGTGCCAGCAGAGAATTGGGACTAGCGACCATTCGGGGTACGCAGTATTTT
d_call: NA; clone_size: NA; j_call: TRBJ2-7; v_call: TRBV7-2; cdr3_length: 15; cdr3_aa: CASSFAGTSSYEQYF; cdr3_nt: TGTGCCAGCAGCTTTGCCGGGACATCCTCCTACGAGCAGTACTTC
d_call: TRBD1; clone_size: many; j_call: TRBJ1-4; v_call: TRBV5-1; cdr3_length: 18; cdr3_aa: CASTPWMKSGQGSEKLFF; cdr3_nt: TGCGCCAGCACTCCCTGGATGAAGAGTGGACAGGGATCAGAAAAACTGTTTTTT
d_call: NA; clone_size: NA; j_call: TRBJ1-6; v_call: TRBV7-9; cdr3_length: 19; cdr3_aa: CASSFPPGRALGDNSPPHF; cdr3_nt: TGTGCCAGCAGCTTTCCTCCGGGACGTGCCCTAGGGGATAATTCACCCCCCCACTTT
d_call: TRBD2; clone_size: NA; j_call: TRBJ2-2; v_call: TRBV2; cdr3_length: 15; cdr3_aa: CASSGLARGTGELFF; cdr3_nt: TGTGCCAGCAGTGGACTAGCCCGGGGCACCGGGGAGCTGTTTTTT
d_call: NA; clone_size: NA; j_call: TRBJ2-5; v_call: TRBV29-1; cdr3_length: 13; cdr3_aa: CSVIPRAVETQYF; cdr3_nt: TGCAGCGTTATCCCCCGGGCGGTAGAGACCCAGTACTTC
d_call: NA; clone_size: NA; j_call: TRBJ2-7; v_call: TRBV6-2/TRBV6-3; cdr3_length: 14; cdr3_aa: CASSYVYGLYEQYF; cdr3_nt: TGTGCCAGCAGTTACGTCTACGGTCTTTACGAGCAGTACTTC
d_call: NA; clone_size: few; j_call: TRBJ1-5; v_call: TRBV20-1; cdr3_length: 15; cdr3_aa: CSATLRDYSNQPQHF; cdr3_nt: TGCAGTGCTACCCTCCGGGACTATAGCAATCAGCCCCAGCATTTT
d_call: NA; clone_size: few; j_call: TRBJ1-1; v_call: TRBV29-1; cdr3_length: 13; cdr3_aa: CSVEGEGPTEAFF; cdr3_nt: TGCAGCGTTGAAGGAGAGGGGCCCACTGAAGCTTTCTTT
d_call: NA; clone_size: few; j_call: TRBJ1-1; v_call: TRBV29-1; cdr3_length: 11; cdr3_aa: CSVVDVPEAFF; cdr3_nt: TGCAGCGTTGTAGACGTTCCTGAAGCTTTCTTT
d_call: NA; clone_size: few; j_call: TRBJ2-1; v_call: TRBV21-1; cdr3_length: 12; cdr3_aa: CASSKERNEQFF; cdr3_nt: TGTGCCAGCAGCAAAGAAAGGAATGAGCAGTTCTTC
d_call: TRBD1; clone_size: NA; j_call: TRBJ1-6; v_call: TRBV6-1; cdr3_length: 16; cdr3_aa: CASSETGDIWNSPLHF; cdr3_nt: TGTGCCAGCAGTGAAACAGGGGATATTTGGAATTCACCCCTCCACTTT
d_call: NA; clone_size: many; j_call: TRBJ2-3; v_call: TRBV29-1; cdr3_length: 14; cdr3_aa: CSAEMTAREDTQYF; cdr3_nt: TGCAGCGCCGAGATGACTGCTCGGGAAGATACGCAGTATTTT
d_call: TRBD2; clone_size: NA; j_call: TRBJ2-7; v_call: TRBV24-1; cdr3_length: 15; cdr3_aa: CATSDSGRVDNEQYF; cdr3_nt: TGTGCCACCAGTGATAGCGGGAGGGTTGACAATGAGCAGTACTTC